These 4 T cell receptor beta chains were sequenced from one sample in a study of blood T cell repertoires in COVID-19. The data were produced by immunoSEQ multiplex PCR, yet TCRdb's version contains in-frame clones alone and is incomplete. The sample yields 45,000 to 55,000 clones, about nine tenths seen once. The sequenced sample was peripheral blood. The source is a woman aged 40 to 50 with active COVID-19.

The genes are TRBV27 and TRBJ1-2; 8 bases are shared with TRBD1. After removal of 2 bases from V and 4 bases from J, the junction contained 3 bases not matched to a gene. The V gene's germline CDR1 is MNHEY and CDR2 SMNVEV (reference sequence). The length of the CDR3 is 14 residues. The CDR3, as DNA: TGTGCCAGCAGTTTAGGGACAGGACTCTATGGCTACACCTTC. It specifies CASSLGTGLYGYTF.

The chain combines TRBV6-4 with TRBJ2-3; 7 nucleotides agree with TRBD1. CDR1 MRHNA and CDR2 SNTAGT come from the germline V gene. The length of the CDR3 is 14 residues. With 5 bases clipped from V and 2 bases from J, the junction kept 4 bases outside the gene matches. The CDR3 is CASSRQGDTDTQYF. In DNA, the CDR3 is TGTGCCAGCAGTCGACAGGGCGACACAGATACGCAGTATTTT.

CDR3 DNA: TGTGCCAGCAGTAACTACCCCGGGACTAGCGGGGGTTACAATGAGCAGTTCTTC. It encodes CASSNYPGTSGGYNEQFF. V usage is TRBV6-2 or TRBV6-3 and J usage is TRBJ2-1; 14 nucleotides match TRBD2. CDR3 length: 18 amino acids. V was pared by 5 bases and J by 4 bases, with 10 bases of the junction left unmatched. Germline CDR1 reads MNHEY; CDR2 reads SVGEGT.

The V call is TRBV19, the J call TRBJ2-3; 9 bases are shared with TRBD1. V lost 4 bases to trimming and J lost 2 bases; unmatched junction nucleotides: 4. CDR3 length: 15 residues. The germline gives CDR1 LNHDA, CDR2 SQIVND (reference sequence). The CDR3 region has the DNA TGTGCCAGTAGTACAGGGACAGGGCCCACAGATACGCAGTATTTT. Protein sequence: CASSTGTGPTDTQYF. Together with reference TRBV19 and TRBJ2-3, the CDR3 gives the full variable domain: DGGITQSPKYLFRKEGQNVTLSCEQNLNHDAMYWYRQDPGQGLRLIYYSQIVNDFQKGDIAEGYSVSREKKESFPLTVTSAQKNPTAFYLCASSTGTGPTDTQYFGPGTRLTVL.